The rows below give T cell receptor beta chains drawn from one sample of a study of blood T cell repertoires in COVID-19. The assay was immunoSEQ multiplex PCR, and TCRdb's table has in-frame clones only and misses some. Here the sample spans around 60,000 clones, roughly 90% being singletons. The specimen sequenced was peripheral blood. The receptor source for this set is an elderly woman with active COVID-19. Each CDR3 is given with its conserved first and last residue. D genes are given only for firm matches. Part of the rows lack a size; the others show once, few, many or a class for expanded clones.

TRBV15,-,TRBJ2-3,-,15,TGTGCCACCAGCAGAGATCTGGCTAGCACAGATACGCAGTATTTT,CATSRDLASTDTQYF
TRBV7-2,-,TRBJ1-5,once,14,TGTGCCAGCAGCCTGCAGGTGGTCAATCAGCCCCAGCATTTT,CASSLQVVNQPQHF
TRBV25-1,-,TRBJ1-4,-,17,TGTGCCAGCAGTGAATGGGAGACCCCGGCAACTAATGAAAAACTGTTTTTT,CASSEWETPATNEKLFF
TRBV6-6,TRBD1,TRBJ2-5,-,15,TGTGCCAGCAGTTTAAACAGACAGGGGCCGGAGACCCAGTACTTC,CASSLNRQGPETQYF
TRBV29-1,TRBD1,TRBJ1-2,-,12,TGCAGCGTTGACCAACAGGGGCATGGCTACACCTTC,CSVDQQGHGYTF
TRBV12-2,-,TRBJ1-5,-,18,TGTGCAAGTCGCTTAGCCGCGACAGAAATAAACACCAATCAGCCCCAGCATTTT,CASRLAATEINTNQPQHF
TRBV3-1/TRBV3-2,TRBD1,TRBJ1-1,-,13,TGTGCCAGCAGCCTCGGGACAGGGCCTGAAGCTTTCTTT,CASSLGTGPEAFF
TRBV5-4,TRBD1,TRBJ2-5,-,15,TGTGCCAGCAGCTTGGGGGGACAGGGTGAAGAGACCCAGTACTTC,CASSLGGQGEETQYF
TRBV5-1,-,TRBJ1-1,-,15,TGCGCCAGCAGCCGGCTTAAGGGAGTGAACACTGAAGCTTTCTTT,CASSRLKGVNTEAFF
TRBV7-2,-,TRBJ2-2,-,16,TGTGCCAGCAGCACCAGGACTCAAGGTGGCACCGGGGAGCTGTTTTTT,CASSTRTQGGTGELFF
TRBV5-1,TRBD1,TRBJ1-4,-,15,TGCGCCAGCAGCTCCGAACACAGGGGGAGTGAAAAACTGTTTTTT,CASSSEHRGSEKLFF
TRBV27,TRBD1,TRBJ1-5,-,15,TGTGCCAGCAGCCTGGGGACAGGGAGTAATCAGCCCCAGCATTTT,CASSLGTGSNQPQHF
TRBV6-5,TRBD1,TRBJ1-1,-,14,TGTGCCAGCAGCTACCTAACAGGGGATACTGAAGCTTTCTTT,CASSYLTGDTEAFF
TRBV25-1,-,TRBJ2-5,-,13,TGTGCCAGCAGTGAACGGACAGTTGAGACCCAGTACTTC,CASSERTVETQYF
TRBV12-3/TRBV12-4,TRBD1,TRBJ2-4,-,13,TGTGCCAGCAGTGGCCGGACAGGGGACATTCAGTACTTC,CASSGRTGDIQYF
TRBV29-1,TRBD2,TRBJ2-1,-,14,TGCAGCGTTGAGAGGGCGGGGGTCTACAATGAGCAGTTCTTC,CSVERAGVYNEQFF
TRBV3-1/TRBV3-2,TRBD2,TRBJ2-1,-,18,TGTGCCAGCAGCCAAGATTCACTAGCGGGGGGCAGCTACAATGAGCAGTTCTTC,CASSQDSLAGGSYNEQFF
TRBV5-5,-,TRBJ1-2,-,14,TGTGCCAGCAGACTCCTGATGGACAGAGATGGCTACACCTTC,CASRLLMDRDGYTF
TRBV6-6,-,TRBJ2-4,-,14,TGTGCCAGCACCCAGGGGGGAGCCAAAAACATTCAGTACTTC,CASTQGGAKNIQYF
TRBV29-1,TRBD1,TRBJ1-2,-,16,TGCAGCGTTTACCCCATTTCGCCAGGGGGCCTGTATGGCTACACCTTC,CSVYPISPGGLYGYTF
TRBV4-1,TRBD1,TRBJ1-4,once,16,TGCGCCAGCAGCCAAGTCGGGGGACAGGGGAGCGAAAAACTGTTTTTT,CASSQVGGQGSEKLFF
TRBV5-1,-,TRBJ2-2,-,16,TGCGCCAGCAGCTTCCTAACAGGGATGGGGACCGGGGAGCTGTTTTTT,CASSFLTGMGTGELFF
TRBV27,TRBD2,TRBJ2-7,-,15,TGTGCCAGCAGGAGTTTAGCGGGGGCCCCCTACGAGCAGTACTTC,CASRSLAGAPYEQYF